These 32 T cell receptor beta chains share one sample of origin, sequenced in a study of molecular identifiers for immune sequencing clone quantification. TCRdb re-called the PCR reads through MiXCR, storing one row per CDR3 protein. The sample lists 490,000 or so distinct CDR3 sequences, 20% to 25% occurring once. Sample: naive CD8+ T cells from blood, with Jurkat cell RNA spiked in. The subset here: FACS-sorted CD8+CD4-CCR7+CD45RA+ naive T cells. All receptors come from a human donor in good health. Some libraries in this study had Jurkat cell RNA spiked in.

This clonotype was recorded a few times. The rearrangement uses TRBV5-6 and TRBJ2-7; TRBD2 agrees at 7 bases. V was clipped by 4 bases and J by 1 base; unmatched bases: 8. The CDR3 is 15 residues long. Per germline, CDR1 SGHDT and CDR2 YYEEEE. For the CDR3, the DNA is TGTGCCAGCAGCCCTTCCTGGGGGGGATCCTACGAGCAGTACTTC. It encodes CASSPSWGGSYEQYF.

This clonotype was seen repeatedly, ten times or more. The rearrangement uses TRBV28 and TRBJ1-5; TRBD1 is a possible D gene (5 bases). The germline V gene has CDR1 MDHEN and CDR2 SYDVKM. The V and J ends lost 3 bases and 0 bases respectively, with 9 bases between them. The CDR3 consists of 15 residues. The CDR3 here is CASSFSGNSNQPQHF. In nucleotides, the CDR3 is TGTGCCAGCAGTTTCTCAGGGAATAGCAATCAGCCCCAGCATTTT.

This clonotype was recorded many times. V gene TRBV6-2 or TRBV6-3 combines with J gene TRBJ2-2; 8 bases agree with TRBD2. CDR1 is MNHEY, CDR2 SVGEGT, per germline. This CDR3 is built from 15 residues. Trimming took 8 bases from V and 2 from J; bases not matched to a gene: 7. The CDR3 nucleotides are TGTGCCAGCCTGGAGCGGGAGATCAACACCGGGGAGCTGTTTTTT. Protein sequence: CASLEREINTGELFF.

This clonotype was detected many times. This chain connects TRBV7-2 to TRBJ2-7; 16 nucleotides match TRBD2. Germline CDR1 SGHTA, CDR2 FQGNSA. The CDR3 is made up of 15 amino acids. Losses at the gene ends were 6 bases for V and 7 bases for J; bases not matched to a gene: 6. CDR3 protein: CASRLGLAGGQEQYF. CDR3 bases: TGTGCCAGCAGACTGGGACTAGCGGGGGGGCAGGAGCAGTACTTC.

This clonotype was observed a handful of times. V is TRBV18 and J is TRBJ1-1; D uncertain. V lost 8 bases, J lost 5 bases, and 9 bases lay in between. CDR1 and CDR2 (germline): KGHSH, LQKENI. The CDR3 loop spans 11 amino acids. CDR3 coding DNA: TGTGCCAGCGCATACGGGACTGAAGCTTTCTTT. Its translation is CASAYGTEAFF.

This clonotype was recorded at least ten times. The V and J genes are TRBV19 and TRBJ1-5, with unresolved D. This CDR3 has 17 amino acids. V lost 6 bases to trimming and J lost 0 bases, with 18 bases between them. Per the germline V gene, CDR1 is LNHDA and CDR2 is SQIVND (reference sequence). The CDR3 DNA follows: TGTGCCAGTAGCCGAACCTCCGGGATCAATAGCAATCAGCCCCAGCATTTT. Protein sequence: CASSRTSGINSNQPQHF. The variable domain in full, completed from reference TRBV19 and TRBJ1-5, reads DGGITQSPKYLFRKEGQNVTLSCEQNLNHDAMYWYRQDPGQGLRLIYYSQIVNDFQKGDIAEGYSVSREKKESFPLTVTSAQKNPTAFYLCASSRTSGINSNQPQHFGDGTRLSIL.

The sample holds a few counts of this clonotype. This chain connects TRBV3-2 to TRBJ2-3; TRBD1, the table's D call, was not compared with the DNA. TRBV3-2 is a pseudogene locus. This CDR3 region has 17 residues. CDR3 amino acids: CASSHHHGHPTTDTQYF. CDR3 DNA sequence: TGTGCCAGCAGCCACCATCACGGACACCCCACAACAGATACGCAGTATTTT.

This clonotype showed up just a few times. The chain joins TRBV20-1 to TRBJ2-4, with 7 nucleotides matching TRBD1. Germline CDR1 DFQATT, CDR2 SNEGSKA (reference sequence). The CDR3 length is 16 residues. Unmatched junction bases numbered 16, after V lost 6 bases and J lost 5 bases. The CDR3, as DNA: TGCAGTGCCTCTAAGACAGGGAACTACCTTCAAAACATTCAGTACTTC. This encodes CSASKTGNYLQNIQYF.

The chain employs TRBV7-2 and TRBJ1-5, with D possibly being TRBD1 (5 bases). Germline V gene data show CDR1 as SGHTA and CDR2 as FQGNSA. There are 16 residues in the CDR3. The V end was cut by 5 bases, the J end by 1 base, with 15 bases between. The CDR3 loop is CASSPDRRESNQPQHF. DNA of the CDR3: TGTGCCAGCAGCCCCGACAGAAGAGAAAGCAATCAGCCCCAGCATTTT.

Notes on this clonotype: Given a much more abundant clone one base away, this may be a read error. This sequence joins TRBV6-5 and TRBJ2-7, with D perhaps TRBD1 or TRBD2 (5 bases each). CDR1 and CDR2 from the germline V gene are MNHEY and SVGAGI. The CDR3 is made up of 14 amino acids. In nucleotides, the CDR3 is TGTGCCAGCAGTTACTCGAGGGGAGCCTACGAGCAGCACTTC. This gives the protein CASSYSRGAYEQHF.

The chain links TRBV27 to TRBJ2-1; 7 nucleotides line up with TRBD2. CDR3 length: 17 residues. The V and J ends lost 5 bases and 9 bases, in that order; junction bases with no gene match: 19. Germline values: CDR1 MNHEY, CDR2 SMNVEV (reference sequence). The CDR3 here is CASSPIKRTSKLSEQFF. The CDR3 bases are TGTGCCAGCAGTCCAATCAAAAGGACTAGTAAATTGAGTGAGCAGTTCTTC.

This clonotype was seen more than once but under ten times. The J gene is TRBJ2-5, the V gene TRBV7-9; D is ambiguous. This CDR3 spans 12 amino acids. Germline V gene data show CDR1 as SEHNR and CDR2 as FQNEAQ (reference sequence). Trimming cost V 7 bases and J 5 bases, with 11 bases left between them. The CDR3 region is CASTLRAETQYF. The CDR3 nucleotides read TGTGCCAGCACCCTTAGGGCCGAGACCCAGTACTTC.

The chain uses TRBV19 and TRBJ2-1; 10 positions match TRBD2. CDR1 LNHDA and CDR2 SQIVND come from the germline V gene (reference sequence). CDR3 size: 13 residues. V lost 6 bases to trimming and J lost 8 bases; unmatched junction nucleotides: 4. CDR3 DNA: TGTGCCAGTAGCCCTGGACTAGCGGATGAGCAGTTCTTC. This sequence encodes CASSPGLADEQFF.

This clonotype was observed a handful of times. The rearrangement uses TRBV9 and TRBJ2-2, with 10 bases matching TRBD1. V was pared by 4 bases and J by 4 bases, with 7 bases of the junction left unmatched. The germline V gene has CDR1 SGDLS and CDR2 YYNGEE. This CDR3 is 16 amino acids long. The CDR3 region has the DNA TGTGCCAGCAGCCCTCCGGGACAGGGGTCCACCGGGGAGCTGTTTTTT. Translating it yields CASSPPGQGSTGELFF.

As regards this clonotype: Germline and junction disagree at one end, which may indicate a read error. DNA of the CDR3: TGTGCCGGCAGTTTACTAGCGTGGGACCCTACAGATACGCAGTATTTT. Protein sequence: CAGSLLAWDPTDTQYF. The chain recombines TRBV27 with TRBJ2-3; TRBD2 matches at 7 bases. Germline V gene sequence: CDR1 MNHEY, CDR2 SMNVEV (reference sequence). The CDR3 is 16 amino acids.

This CDR3 is CASSIGTGESYEQYF. In nucleotides, the CDR3 is TGTGCCAGTAGTATTGGGACAGGGGAATCCTACGAGCAGTACTTC. J is TRBJ2-7 and V is TRBV19; 10 bases align to TRBD1. The CDR3 has 15 residues. V was pared by 3 bases and J by 1 base, with 3 bases of the junction left unmatched. Germline CDR1 reads LNHDA; CDR2 reads SQIVND (reference sequence).

Worth noting for this clonotype: Compared with germline, one end of the junction differs, possibly owing to a read error. The V gene is TRBV7-9, the J gene TRBJ1-4; no definite D call. Germline CDR1 SEHNR, CDR2 FQNEAQ (reference sequence). The length of the CDR3 is 14 residues. CDR3 amino acids: CASSFSLSNEKLLF. The CDR3 DNA reads TGTGCCAGCAGCTTTTCACTGAGTAATGAAAAACTGCTTTTT.

This chain links TRBV6-5 with TRBJ1-2; TRBD1 might be the D (6 bases). CDR1 is MNHEY and CDR2 is SVGAGI in the germline V gene. This CDR3 is built from 14 residues. Trimming removed 2 bases from V and 6 bases from J, with 13 bases in between. This CDR3 is CASSYGGAGDGYTF. The CDR3 bases are TGTGCCAGCAGTTACGGGGGCGCAGGGGATGGCTACACCTTC.

In the case of this clonotype: A read error may be the cause here, since a much bigger clone is one base away. The chain carries TRBV27 and TRBJ2-5; D ambiguous. The CDR3 spans 13 residues. Per germline, CDR1 MNHEY and CDR2 SMNVEV (reference sequence). CDR3 region: CASSFYSQKTQYF. The CDR3 region has the DNA TGTGCCAGCAGTTTCTACAGCCAAAAGACCCAGTACTTC.

This clonotype has more than one count but fewer than ten. The chain uses TRBV4-3 and TRBJ1-2; D remains ambiguous. Germline V gene lookup returns CDR1 LGHNA and CDR2 YSLEER. The CDR3 runs 13 residues. The germline V and J ends were trimmed by 3 bases and 4 bases, with 9 bases remaining between them. CDR3: CASSHGAFYGYTF. The CDR3 coding sequence is TGCGCCAGCAGCCATGGAGCCTTCTATGGCTACACCTTC.

The gene calls are TRBV10-3 and TRBJ2-3, with 10 bases lining up with TRBD2. The trim removed 5 bases at V and 1 base at J, leaving 3 bases unmatched. Germline CDR1 ENHRY, CDR2 SYGVKD. This CDR3 has 15 amino acids. CDR3 residues: CAISYGTSGTDTQYF. Here the CDR3 DNA reads TGTGCCATCAGTTATGGGACTAGCGGCACAGATACGCAGTATTTT.

The table lists this clonotype with many counts. The chain links TRBV19 to TRBJ2-7, with D perhaps matching TRBD1 or TRBD2 (5 bases each). Trimming shortened V by 2 bases and J by 0 bases, and 14 bases separated the two germline ends. This CDR3 spans 16 amino acids. Per the germline V gene, CDR1 is LNHDA and CDR2 is SQIVND (reference sequence). The CDR3: CASSIFPGPNSYEQYF. The CDR3 coding sequence is TGTGCCAGTAGTATATTTCCGGGACCGAACTCCTACGAGCAGTACTTC.

Turning to this clonotype: The CDR3 does not close with the conserved phenylalanine or tryptophan, likely indicating a read error. The chain uses TRBV5-1 and TRBJ2-3; 7 bases match TRBD1. Germline trimming cut 4 bases from V and 1 base from J; bases unmatched to any gene: 3. Germline V gene sequence: CDR1 SGHRS, CDR2 YFSETQ. The CDR3 contains 14 residues. The DNA for the CDR3 is TGCGCCAGCAGCACCGGACAGGGCACAGATACGCAGTATTCT. The encoded protein is CASSTGQGTDTQYS.

This clonotype was seen repeatedly, ten times or more. The rearrangement uses TRBV7-6 and TRBJ2-7, with D maybe TRBD2 (6 bases). Germline V lookup: CDR1 SGHVS, CDR2 FNYEAQ. V lost 5 bases to trimming and J lost 2 bases, with 19 bases between them. This CDR3 is built from 16 residues. CDR3 loop: CASSPSHVEGTYEQYF. In nucleotides, the CDR3 is TGTGCCAGCAGCCCATCACACGTGGAGGGGACCTACGAGCAGTACTTC. Supplemented by reference TRBV7-6 and TRBJ2-7, the full variable domain reads GAGVSQSPRYKVTKRGQDVALRCDPISGHVSLYWYRQALGQGPEFLTYFNYEAQQDKSGLPNDRFSAERPEGSISTLTIQRTEQRDSAMYRCASSPSHVEGTYEQYFGPGTRLTVT.

This chain joins TRBV20-1 and TRBJ2-7, with 8 bases aligning to TRBD2. CDR1 DFQATT and CDR2 SNEGSKA come from the germline V gene (reference sequence). CDR3 length equals 14 residues. The CDR3 DNA reads as TGCAGCCTACATATAGCGGGGAACTCCTACGAGCAGTACTTC. Translated: CSLHIAGNSYEQYF.

The table lists this clonotype with a few counts. The V gene is TRBV7-9, the J gene TRBJ2-7; 9 bases map to TRBD2. In germline, CDR1 is SEHNR, CDR2 FQNEAQ (reference sequence). Trimming at V came to 4 bases and at J to 0 bases, leaving 4 bases not matched to a gene. This CDR3 region has 15 residues. The CDR3 region has the DNA TGTGCCAGCAGCTCACTTAGCGGGAGCTCCTACGAGCAGTACTTC. Encoded protein: CASSSLSGSSYEQYF.

This clonotype was observed at least ten times. This chain joins TRBV5-5 and TRBJ1-3; the D is unclear. The CDR3 is 15 amino acids. Deletions cut 4 bases from V and 0 bases from J, with 11 bases between. Germline lookup yields CDR1 SGHKS and CDR2 YYEKEE (reference sequence). The CDR3: CASSEELYSGNTIYF. In DNA form, the CDR3 reads TGTGCCAGCAGCGAGGAACTATACTCTGGAAACACCATATATTTT. Variable domain in full (rest from reference TRBV5-5 and TRBJ1-3): DAGVTQSPTHLIKTRGQQVTLRCSPISGHKSVSWYQQVLGQGPQFIFQYYEKEERGRGNFPDRFSARQFPNYSSELNVNALLLGDSALYLCASSEELYSGNTIYFGEGSWLTVV.

This clonotype was counted only a few times. The chain combines TRBV6-2 or TRBV6-3 with TRBJ2-4, with 10 bases matching TRBD1. Germline trimming cut 5 bases from V and 0 bases from J; bases unmatched to any gene: 10. The CDR3 is 18 amino acids. The germline CDR1 and CDR2 sequences are MNHEY and SVGEGT. The CDR3 DNA reads as TGTGCCAGCAGTCGAGGGACAGGGGAAACTCTAGCCAAAAACATTCAGTACTTC. Protein: CASSRGTGETLAKNIQYF.

The rearrangement links TRBV7-9 to TRBJ1-5, with a tentative D call TRBD1 (5 bases). The CDR3 contains 14 residues. Germline values: CDR1 SEHNR, CDR2 FQNEAQ (reference sequence). V lost 5 bases and J 5 bases, leaving 13 bases between the germline ends. As DNA, the CDR3 is TGTGCCAGCAGCCCGGGACGGGGGGATCAGCCCCAGCATTTT. Amino acids: CASSPGRGDQPQHF.

This clonotype has a handful of counts. An end of the junction does not agree with germline; a read error may underlie this. The V call is TRBV24-1, the J call TRBJ2-3; 7 bases are shared with TRBD2. The germline V gene encodes CDR1 KGHDR and CDR2 SFDVKD. The CDR3 loop spans 17 amino acids. The CDR3 coding sequence is TGTGCCAGCAGTGCTGCAGCGGGACCCCCGGGGGGAGATACGCAGTATTTT. It is translated as CASSAAAGPPGGDTQYF.

Points on this clonotype: At one end, the junction sequence differs from germline, possibly due to a read error. This chain connects TRBV13 to TRBJ2-7; no clear D. Germline CDR1 is PRHDT and CDR2 is FYEKMQ (reference sequence). The CDR3 consists of 15 residues. CDR3 amino acids: CAGSPRGLSSYEQYF. In DNA, the CDR3 is TGTGCCGGCAGCCCTCGCGGCCTTAGCTCCTACGAGCAGTACTTC.

V gene TRBV7-9 combines with J gene TRBJ1-5; a weak D match, TRBD1 (6 bases). V gave up 4 bases and J gave up 9 bases, with 13 bases separating them. The germline V gene has CDR1 SEHNR and CDR2 FQNEAQ (reference sequence). The CDR3 is made up of 13 amino acids. The DNA of the CDR3 is TGTGCCAGCAGCTCAGAGGGGGTCGGGCCCCAGCATTTT. This sequence encodes CASSSEGVGPQHF.